These T cell receptor beta chains were read from a single sample in a study of technical replicates of blood from a few donors. Using immunoSEQ multiplex PCR, the repertoire was profiled, and TCRdb retains in-frame clones only, with some absent. The sample contains more than 60,000 clones, 93% of which appear only once. Sequencing was carried out using T cells isolated from PBMCs. Receptors originate from a human donor in good health. Each CDR3 is given with its conserved first and last residue. D genes are given only for firm matches. The listing skips clone size in some rows; elsewhere it reads once, few, many or a size class.

>12|.|TRBJ1-4|TRBV11-2|TRBD1
CASSVRGQGLFF
TGTGCCAGCAGCGTAAGGGGGCAAGGGCTGTTTTTT
>15|.|TRBJ2-3|TRBV19|.
CASTLSRGNPDTQYF
TGTGCCAGTACCTTATCGAGGGGGAATCCAGATACGCAGTATTTT
>14|.|TRBJ2-7|TRBV29-1|.
CSVGQGGQDYEQYF
TGCAGCGTTGGTCAGGGGGGACAAGATTACGAGCAGTACTTC
>13|.|TRBJ2-1|TRBV6-1|TRBD1
CAGGQGEVNEQFF
TGTGCCGGAGGACAGGGGGAGGTAAATGAGCAGTTCTTC
>15|.|TRBJ2-3|TRBV4-3|.
CASSQVRGSTDTQYF
TGCGCCAGCAGCCAAGTTCGGGGAAGCACAGATACGCAGTATTTT
>15|.|TRBJ2-3|TRBV4-1|.
CASSQGLSITDTQYF
TGCGCCAGCAGCCAAGGACTCTCTATCACAGATACGCAGTATTTT
>14|.|TRBJ2-1|TRBV5-1|TRBD2
CASSLTGGGNEQFF
TGCGCCAGCAGCTTAACGGGAGGGGGTAATGAGCAGTTCTTC
>14|few|TRBJ1-1|TRBV27|.
CASSYNRVNTEAFF
TGTGCCAGCAGTTATAACAGGGTGAACACTGAAGCTTTCTTT
>14|.|TRBJ1-1|TRBV29-1|TRBD1
CSVTDRGRNTEAFF
TGCAGCGTCACGGACAGGGGACGCAACACTGAAGCTTTCTTT
>16|.|TRBJ1-5|TRBV19|TRBD1
CASSIGDSYSNQPQHF
TGTGCCAGTAGTATTGGGGACAGTTATAGCAATCAGCCCCAGCATTTT
>14|.|TRBJ1-5|TRBV6-1|.
CASSEVSGIQPQHF
TGTGCCAGCAGTGAGGTTTCAGGTATTCAGCCCCAGCATTTT
>12|.|TRBJ1-5|TRBV5-3|.
CARSAGDQPQHF
TGTGCCAGAAGCGCGGGTGATCAGCCCCAGCATTTT
>14|.|TRBJ1-4|TRBV11-3|TRBD1
CASRPRGLGEKLFF
TGTGCCAGCAGGCCCAGGGGGCTAGGGGAAAAACTGTTTTTT
>13|.|TRBJ2-7|TRBV27|.
CASSLFGGNEQYF
TGTGCCAGCAGTTTATTTGGGGGGAACGAGCAGTACTTC
>14|.|TRBJ1-2|TRBV11-2|TRBD1
CASSLRDREYGYTF
TGTGCCAGCAGCCTCCGGGACAGAGAATATGGCTACACCTTC
>18|.|TRBJ1-3|TRBV10-3|.
CAISDPKAGVGSGNTIYF
TGTGCCATCAGTGACCCCAAAGCGGGGGTTGGCTCTGGAAACACCATATATTTT
>15|.|TRBJ2-1|TRBV14|.
CASSQGREFYNEQFF
TGTGCCAGCAGCCAAGGCAGGGAATTCTACAATGAGCAGTTCTTC
>17|once|TRBJ2-7|TRBV10-2|TRBD2
CASRPSRGSGSSYEQYF
TGCGCCAGCAGACCGAGTCGGGGAAGCGGGAGCTCCTACGAGCAGTACTTC
>14|.|TRBJ2-7|TRBV5-1|.
CASRLTGSLGEQYF
TGCGCCAGCAGACTGACAGGCTCATTAGGGGAGCAGTACTTC
>14|.|TRBJ2-1|TRBV27|.
CASSLRSLDNEQFF
TGTGCCAGCAGTTTGAGGAGCCTAGACAATGAGCAGTTCTTC
>12|.|TRBJ1-1|TRBV18|.
CASSPTGPEAFF
TGTGCCAGCTCACCAACAGGGCCTGAAGCTTTCTTT
>14|.|TRBJ1-4|TRBV11-2|TRBD1
CASSSGTGDEKLFF
TGTGCCAGCAGTTCCGGGACAGGGGATGAAAAACTGTTTTTT
>15|.|TRBJ2-2|TRBV28|.
CASSFNYGFSGELFF
TGTGCCAGCAGTTTTAACTACGGATTTTCGGGGGAGCTGTTTTTT
>16|.|TRBJ1-5|TRBV7-8|TRBD1
CASSLGGQYSNQPQHF
TGTGCCAGCAGCCTAGGGGGACAGTATAGCAATCAGCCCCAGCATTTT